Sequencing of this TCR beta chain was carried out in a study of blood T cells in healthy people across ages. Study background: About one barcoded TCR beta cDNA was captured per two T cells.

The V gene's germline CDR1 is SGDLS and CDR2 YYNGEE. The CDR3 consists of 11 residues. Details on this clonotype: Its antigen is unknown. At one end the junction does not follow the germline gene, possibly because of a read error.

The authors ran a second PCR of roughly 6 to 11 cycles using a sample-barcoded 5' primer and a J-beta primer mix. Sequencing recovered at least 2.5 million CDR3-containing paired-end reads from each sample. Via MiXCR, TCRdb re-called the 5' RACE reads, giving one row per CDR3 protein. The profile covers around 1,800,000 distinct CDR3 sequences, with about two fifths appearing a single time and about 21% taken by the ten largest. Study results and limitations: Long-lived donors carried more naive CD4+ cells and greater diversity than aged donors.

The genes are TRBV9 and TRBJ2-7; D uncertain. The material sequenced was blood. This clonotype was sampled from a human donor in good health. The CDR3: CASSNSHEQYF. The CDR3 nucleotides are TGTGCCAGCAGCAACTCCCACGAGCAGTACTTC.